This T cell receptor (beta chain) was observed in a study of blood T cell repertoires in COVID-19. About the study: Material from acute and convalescent COVID-19 was sourced from the United States, Italy and Spain. T cells, B-cell-depleted T cells, or PBMCs provided the cDNA or gDNA that served as material.

The CDR3 extends over 14 amino acids. After removal of 4 bases from V and 7 bases from J, the junction contained 6 bases not matched to a gene. From germline, CDR1 is SSHAT and CDR2 FNYEAQ (reference sequence). As handled by the study authors: Researchers report that nucleated cell counts were estimated from reference gene primer amplification. Using immunoSEQ multiplex PCR, the repertoire was profiled, and TCRdb retains in-frame clones only, with some absent. V, J and clone size were drawn from that table, and D and trimming were deduced from the DNA. Here the sample spans about 140,000 clones, about three quarters being singletons.

The V gene is TRBV7-7, the J gene TRBJ2-2; 7 bases agree with TRBD2. Input material: peripheral blood. This receptor was obtained from a woman in her 50s with active or convalescent COVID-19. This CDR3 is CASSSTSVNGELFF. DNA of the CDR3: TGTGCCAGCAGCTCCACTAGCGTAAACGGGGAGCTGTTTTTT.